The 20 T cell receptor beta chains below come from one sample, sequenced in a study of cytomegalovirus exposure and HLA in healthy donors. The PCR made use of 60 Vbeta and 13 Jbeta primers. The method was immunoSEQ multiplex PCR; TCRdb's version includes in-frame clones alone and lacks a portion of them. This table holds about 89,000 clones, approximately 63% found once. Sequencing used PBMCs. The receptors were gathered from a woman aged 30 to 39 in good health and CMV-seronegative.

This chain joins TRBV6-5 and TRBJ1-3; D ambiguous. The CDR3 contains 14 residues. Trimming shortened V by 3 bases and J by 0 bases, and 6 bases separated the two germline ends. Per the germline V gene, CDR1 is MNHEY and CDR2 is SVGAGI. The CDR3 reads CASSYALSGNTIYF. For the CDR3, the DNA is TGTGCCAGCAGTTATGCGCTCTCTGGAAACACCATATATTTT.

The chain has TRBV7-9 and TRBJ2-1, with 10 bases aligning to TRBD1. In germline, CDR1 is SEHNR, CDR2 FQNEAQ (reference sequence). The CDR3 loop spans 15 amino acids. The J segment lost 3 bases and the V segment lost 4 bases, leaving 3 bases of the junction unmatched. The CDR3 sequence: CASSSGTGVYNEQFF. CDR3 DNA: TGTGCCAGCAGCTCCGGGACAGGGGTCTACAATGAGCAGTTCTTC.

The chain couples TRBV19 to TRBJ1-2; D not certain. Germline values: CDR1 LNHDA, CDR2 SQIVND (reference sequence). This CDR3 spans 11 amino acids. V gave up 6 bases and J gave up 10 bases, with 12 bases separating them. CDR3 in amino acids: CASSINRAYTF. The CDR3 DNA follows: TGTGCCAGTAGCATTAATCGAGCCTACACCTTC.

The chain couples TRBV10-2 to TRBJ1-1; 9 nucleotides agree with TRBD1. Trimming removed 6 bases from V and 0 bases from J; junction bases left unmatched: 20. Per germline, CDR1 WSHSY and CDR2 SAAADI. The CDR3 is 20 amino acids. DNA for the CDR3: TGCGCCAGCAGAACTACAGGGGGCGCGGGCTTAAGGTTGGTGAACACTGAAGCTTTCTTT. Residues: CASRTTGGAGLRLVNTEAFF.

This clone was counted only a few times. The chain joins TRBV10-1 to TRBJ1-2; TRBD1 might be the D (5 bases). The germline CDR1 and CDR2 sequences are WNHNN and SYGVQD (reference sequence). This CDR3 is 15 amino acids long. V was cut by 2 bases and J by 2 bases, with 12 bases left in between. CDR3 loop: CASSEIEGHNYGYTF. Written as DNA, the CDR3 is TGCGCCAGCAGTGAGATAGAAGGACACAACTATGGCTACACCTTC.

This clone was seen only once. V gene TRBV13 combines with J gene TRBJ1-6, with a weak D call TRBD1 (5 bases). V lost 4 bases and J 2 bases, leaving 9 bases between the germline ends. CDR1 PRHDT and CDR2 FYEKMQ come from the germline V gene (reference sequence). The CDR3 spans 15 residues. This chain's CDR3 is CASSSWTPYNSPLHF. As DNA, the CDR3 is TGTGCCAGCAGCTCCTGGACACCCTATAATTCACCCCTCCACTTT.

This clone occurred a few times. The chain joins TRBV6-6 to TRBJ1-6, with a possible D match to TRBD1 (6 bases). CDR3 length: 15 amino acids. Germline V gives CDR1 MNHNY, CDR2 SVGAGI (reference sequence). Trimming removed 7 bases from V and 7 bases from J, with 17 bases in between. CDR3 sequence reads: CASTAPPQGNSPLHF. The CDR3 coding sequence is TGTGCCAGCACCGCCCCCCCACAGGGCAATTCACCCCTCCACTTT.

V gene TRBV11-3 combines with J gene TRBJ2-7; 12 bases are a match to TRBD2. This CDR3 spans 16 amino acids. The germline CDR1 and CDR2 sequences are SGHNT and YENEEA. The trim removed 8 bases at V and 0 bases at J, leaving 8 bases unmatched. CDR3 sequence (DNA): TGTGCCAGCCGGACTAGCGGGGTTTGGAGCTCCTACGAGCAGTACTTC. Translated: CASRTSGVWSSYEQYF.

The rearrangement links TRBV6-1 to TRBJ2-5; D possibly corresponds to TRBD1 (6 bases). Between the trimmed V and J ends, which lost 7 bases and 2 bases, there was a span of 11 bases. Germline CDR1 is MNHNS and CDR2 is SASEGT. The CDR3 has 13 residues. CDR3 DNA: TGTGCCAGCAAGACAGGAACGCAAGAGACCCAGTACTTC. Protein product: CASKTGTQETQYF.

The rearrangement joins TRBV19 to TRBJ2-6; D ambiguous. V was shortened by 1 base and J by 1 base, with 14 bases between the two germline ends. Per the germline V gene, CDR1 is LNHDA and CDR2 is SQIVND (reference sequence). This CDR3 is 18 amino acids long. The DNA for the CDR3 is TGTGCCAGTAGTATAGGCCCCTCCAGGCCATCTGGGGCCAACGTCCTGACTTTC. Translated, it gives CASSIGPSRPSGANVLTF.

The chain couples TRBV19 to TRBJ2-1; D is uncertain. The CDR3 extends over 13 amino acids. The germline V gene encodes CDR1 LNHDA and CDR2 SQIVND (reference sequence). V shed 5 bases and J shed 0 bases, with 5 bases lying between them. The CDR3 sequence is CASSPISYNEQFF. The CDR3, as DNA: TGTGCCAGTAGTCCCATCTCCTACAATGAGCAGTTCTTC.

The chain has TRBV10-3 and TRBJ1-1; D possibly corresponds to TRBD1 (5 bases). The germline V gene encodes CDR1 ENHRY and CDR2 SYGVKD. CDR3 size: 12 residues. Between the trimmed V and J ends, which lost 3 bases and 7 bases, there was a span of 9 bases. CDR3 region: CAISDRTYEAFF. Written as DNA, the CDR3 is TGTGCCATCAGTGACCGGACATATGAAGCTTTCTTT.

The chain combines TRBV29-1 with TRBJ2-7; 10 bases are shared with TRBD1. V lost 6 bases to trimming and J lost 3 bases; unmatched junction nucleotides: 5. Per the germline V gene, CDR1 is SQVTM and CDR2 is ANQGSEA. The CDR3 runs 13 residues. CDR3 nucleotides: TGCAGCGTGGCCGGGACAGGGGTCTACGAGCAGTACTTC. Residues: CSVAGTGVYEQYF.

This clone was counted once. This chain connects TRBV13 to TRBJ1-2; 7 bases align to TRBD1. From germline, CDR1 is PRHDT and CDR2 FYEKMQ (reference sequence). CDR3 length: 14 amino acids. The J segment lost 9 bases and the V segment lost 5 bases, leaving 12 bases of the junction unmatched. CDR3 bases: TGTGCCAGCAGCCCGACAGGGTTGCGTGATCGCTACACCTTC. This gives the protein CASSPTGLRDRYTF.

The table lists this clone with a few counts. This chain joins TRBV5-1 and TRBJ2-7; unclear D gene. The CDR3 is made up of 16 amino acids. CDR1 SGHRS and CDR2 YFSETQ come from the germline V gene. Trimming stripped 2 bases from V and 0 bases from J, with 15 bases between. CDR3 nucleotides: TGCGCCAGCAGCTTACAGTCTGGCGTTAGCTCCTACGAGCAGTACTTC. Protein sequence: CASSLQSGVSSYEQYF.

The rearrangement links TRBV2 to TRBJ2-7, with TRBD1 identical over 9 bases. In germline, CDR1 is SNHLY, CDR2 FYNNEI. Unmatched junction bases numbered 8, after V lost 7 bases and J lost 1 base. The CDR3 consists of 15 residues. CDR3 in amino acids: CASKEQGARSYEQYF. CDR3 in DNA: TGTGCCAGCAAAGAACAGGGGGCGAGGTCCTACGAGCAGTACTTC.

This chain joins TRBV7-2 and TRBJ2-2; tentatively, D is TRBD1 (6 bases). CDR1 and CDR2 (germline): SGHTA, FQGNSA. V lost 1 base and J lost 6, with 9 bases in between. This CDR3 has 14 residues. DNA of the CDR3: TGTGCCAGCAGCTTAGTGAAGGGGGCCGGGGAGCTGTTTTTT. Translating gives CASSLVKGAGELFF.

This rearrangement joins TRBV10-1 to TRBJ2-5, with unresolved D. V was cut by 6 bases and J by 3 bases, with 11 bases left in between. This CDR3 has 13 residues. Per germline, CDR1 WNHNN and CDR2 SYGVQD (reference sequence). CDR3 DNA sequence: TGCGCCAGCAGCCGTGACACCGAAGAGACCCAGTACTTC. This sequence encodes CASSRDTEETQYF.

This chain uses TRBV29-1 with TRBJ2-5; TRBD1 is a possible D gene (5 bases). The DNA end is a closer match to TRBJ2-7, so the J assignment may be wrong. This CDR3 has 11 residues. The germline gives CDR1 SQVTM, CDR2 ANQGSEA. This CDR3 is CSVGRVYEQYF. The CDR3 DNA follows: TGCAGCGTAGGCAGGGTTTACGAGCAGTACTTC.

The chain links TRBV11-2 to TRBJ2-7; the match to TRBD1 covers 7 bases. The germline V gene encodes CDR1 SGHAT and CDR2 FQNNGV. The CDR3 has 14 amino acids. The junction had 5 bases not matched to a gene; V was cut back by 5 bases and J by 1 base. The CDR3 here is CASSTRQGSYEQYF. The CDR3 DNA is TGTGCCAGCAGCACCCGACAGGGATCCTACGAGCAGTACTTC.